The 15 T cell receptor beta chains in this list originate from one sample, sequenced in a study of T cells in Graves' hyperthyroidism and ophthalmopathy. It was RNA transcripts that yielded the amplified TCR beta CDR3 regions. The HTBI primer set drove a first-round RT-PCR of the TCR CDR3. Each CDR3 protein is one row after TCRdb ran MiXCR on the multiplex PCR reads. The table has some 600,000 distinct CDR3 sequences, approximately 14% seen once. The sample comprised blood. The source is a woman under 40 with Graves' hyperthyroidism that later progressed to Graves' ophthalmopathy.

This clonotype was detected ten times or more. V usage is TRBV12-5 and J usage is TRBJ2-1; 10 positions agree with TRBD2. Germline V gives CDR1 LGHNT, CDR2 FRNRAP. The trim removed 0 bases at V and 0 bases at J, leaving 8 bases unmatched. The CDR3 spans 19 residues. CDR3 DNA sequence: TGTGCTAGTGGTTTGGTACTAGGGGCTAGCGGGAGCTCCTACAATGAGCAGTTCTTC. Residues: CASGLVLGASGSSYNEQFF.

This clonotype has ten or more counts. This chain connects TRBV7-9 to TRBJ1-1, with 8 bases fitting TRBD1. The germline gives CDR1 SEHNR, CDR2 FQNEAQ (reference sequence). With V trimmed by 6 bases and J by 6 bases, 9 bases remained unmatched. The CDR3 is 14 residues long. CDR3 DNA sequence: TGTGCCAGCAGTGAAGGACAGGGTACCCCTGAAGCTTTCTTT. Its protein is CASSEGQGTPEAFF.

This clonotype was counted only a few times. The rearrangement joins TRBV7-8 to TRBJ1-5; no firm D call. Germline V gives CDR1 SGHVS, CDR2 FQNEAQ. The V gene lost 3 bases and the J gene lost 7 bases, with 10 bases spanning the gap. The CDR3 sequence is 13 residues long. This CDR3 reads CASSLIPGQPQHF. The CDR3 region has the DNA TGTGCCAGCAGCTTGATCCCCGGGCAGCCCCAGCATTTT.

This chain links TRBV12-3 or TRBV12-4 with TRBJ2-1, with 7 nucleotides matching TRBD2. J gave up 10 bases and V 5 bases, and 8 bases lay outside the gene matches. CDR3 length: 13 amino acids. The DNA of the CDR3 is TGTGCCAGCAGTATGGCGGGAGCCAGGGAGCAGTTCTTC. Encoded protein: CASSMAGAREQFF.

There are many counts of this clonotype. This rearrangement joins TRBV19 to TRBJ1-5; D gene ambiguous. The germline V gene has CDR1 LNHDA and CDR2 SQIVND (reference sequence). The CDR3 loop spans 15 amino acids. Trimming left V 6 bases short and J 7 bases short, with 19 bases between. CDR3 residues: CASSRGPARAQPQHF. CDR3 DNA: TGTGCCAGTAGCCGCGGACCGGCCAGAGCCCAGCCCCAGCATTTT.

This clonotype was counted ten times or more. The J gene is TRBJ2-7, the V gene TRBV28; the match to TRBD2 covers 8 bases. The germline CDR1 and CDR2 sequences are MDHEN and SYDVKM. The CDR3 has 15 residues. V gave up 5 bases and J gave up 1 base; unmatched junction bases: 7. CDR3 bases: TGTGCCAGCAGTACCTTAGCGGGACTATCCTACGAGCAGTACTTC. Translating gives CASSTLAGLSYEQYF. Filled out from reference TRBV28 and TRBJ2-7, the complete variable domain reads DVKVTQSSRYLVKRTGEKVFLECVQDMDHENMFWYRQDPGLGLRLIYFSYDVKMKEKGDIPEGYSVSREKKERFSLILESASTNQTSMYLCASSTLAGLSYEQYFGPGTRLTVT.

The rearrangement uses TRBV20-1 and TRBJ2-7; D call uncertain. Per the germline V gene, CDR1 is DFQATT and CDR2 is SNEGSKA (reference sequence). The CDR3 is 13 amino acids. V was cut by 1 base and J by 5 bases, with 12 bases left in between. The CDR3 reads CSARALLGNEQYF. CDR3 in DNA: TGCAGTGCTAGAGCCCTCCTTGGGAACGAGCAGTACTTC.

The V and J genes are TRBV5-1 and TRBJ2-7; 7 bases agree with TRBD2. Germline-derived CDR1 and CDR2 are SGHRS and YFSETQ. The CDR3 length is 13 residues. With 3 bases clipped from V and 4 bases from J, the junction kept 4 bases outside the gene matches. CDR3 DNA: TGCGCCAGCAGCTGGGGGGGGGAGTACGAGCAGTACTTC. Protein: CASSWGGEYEQYF.

This clonotype was seen many times. This chain joins TRBV25-1 and TRBJ1-6, with D possibly TRBD1 on 5 matching bases. The germline CDR1 and CDR2 sequences are MGHDK and SYGVNS. The CDR3 spans 14 residues. Trimming cost V 2 bases and J 10 bases, with 12 bases left between them. CDR3: CASSERVGVSPLHF. CDR3 nucleotide sequence: TGTGCCAGCAGTGAAAGGGTGGGGGTCTCACCCCTCCACTTT.

This clonotype was counted ten times or more. J is TRBJ2-1 and V is TRBV24-1, with D possibly TRBD2 on 6 matching bases. The V and J ends lost 1 base and 5 bases respectively, with 14 bases between them. There are 16 residues in the CDR3. CDR1 KGHDR and CDR2 SFDVKD come from the germline V gene. The CDR3 region is CATSDLKGGNNNEQFF. Here the CDR3 DNA reads TGTGCCACCAGTGATTTAAAGGGCGGGAACAACAATGAGCAGTTCTTC.

Many counts were recorded for this clonotype. The chain employs TRBV5-1 and TRBJ2-1; D not resolved. CDR1 is SGHRS, CDR2 YFSETQ, per germline. V lost 4 bases to trimming and J lost 3 bases, with 8 bases between them. This CDR3 is 13 amino acids long. The CDR3 here is CASSPDIYNEQFF. The CDR3 coding sequence is TGCGCCAGCAGCCCAGACATCTACAATGAGCAGTTCTTC.

CDR3 DNA: TGTGCCAGCCGACTAGCGGGAGTCTCTAGCACAGATACGCAGTATTTT. It yields the protein CASRLAGVSSTDTQYF. This sequence joins TRBV7-2 and TRBJ2-3; 12 nucleotides line up with TRBD2. The CDR3 spans 16 residues. Looked up from germline, CDR1 is SGHTA and CDR2 is FQGNSA. The V and J ends lost 8 bases and 0 bases, in that order; junction bases with no gene match: 6.

This clonotype was picked up many times. The J gene is TRBJ1-1, the V gene TRBV7-3; D is unresolved. Germline V gene data show CDR1 as SGHTA and CDR2 as FQGTGA. The CDR3 is 13 amino acids. Between the trimmed V and J ends, which lost 2 bases and 0 bases, there was a span of 4 bases. CDR3 coding DNA: TGTGCCAGCAGCTTATCAGTGAACACTGAAGCTTTCTTT. It codes for CASSLSVNTEAFF. The full variable domain, rest sourced from reference TRBV7-3 and TRBJ1-1, is GAGVSQTPSNKVTEKGKYVELRCDPISGHTALYWYRQSLGQGPEFLIYFQGTGAADDSGLPNDRFFAVRPEGSVSTLKIQRTERGDSAVYLCASSLSVNTEAFFGQGTRLTVV.

This clonotype came up a few times. This chain links TRBV18 with TRBJ1-5; 11 nucleotides align to TRBD1. V was clipped by 9 bases and J by 2 bases; unmatched bases: 12. This CDR3 has 17 amino acids. Germline V gene sequence: CDR1 KGHSH, CDR2 LQKENI. This chain's CDR3 is CASSGTGGVRGNQPQHF. The CDR3 region has the DNA TGTGCCAGTTCCGGGACAGGGGGGGTAAGGGGCAATCAGCCCCAGCATTTT.

This clonotype came up once. The chain uses TRBV10-3 and TRBJ1-1, with a tentative D call TRBD1 (5 bases). In germline, CDR1 is ENHRY, CDR2 SYGVKD. This CDR3 is 12 amino acids long. V lost 10 bases, J lost 2 bases, and 11 bases lay in between. CDR3 coding DNA: TGTGCCACCTCAGACAGTAACACTGAAGCTTTCTTT. This gives the protein CATSDSNTEAFF.